These T cell receptor beta chains were read from a single sample in a study of response to subunit inactivated influenza vaccine. TCRdb passed the RT-PCR reads through MiXCR, listing each CDR3 protein once. The sample includes around 320,000 distinct CDR3 sequences, 22% of them seen just once. The material was PBMCs from blood, obtained less than 22 months after vaccination. The source of these receptors is a man aged 45 to 75 who received an inactivated influenza vaccine. The conserved cysteine and the conserved F or W are not part of the CDR3 here.

J gene,V gene,CDR3 protein
TRBJ1-1,TRBV29-1,SVVPARWNTEAF
TRBJ2-2,TRBV5-1,ASKETGDTGELF
TRBJ2-5,TRBV9,ASSVRGAGETQY
TRBJ2-7,TRBV7-9,ASSLEFSEQY
TRBJ1-4,TRBV3-1,ASSQASVGAKKLF
TRBJ2-1,TRBV15,ATSRTPSYNEQF
TRBJ1-2,TRBV5-1,ASSLAPQNYGYT
TRBJ2-2,TRBV5-1,ASSKHRLSDTGELF
TRBJ1-5,TRBV5-6,ASSFRGPNQPQH
TRBJ1-6,TRBV25-1,ASSESAGTGTSPLH
TRBJ1-5,TRBV6-2/TRBV6-3,ASSPRRGPQH
TRBJ1-5,TRBV12-3/TRBV12-4,ASSTGPGGNQPQH
TRBJ2-2,TRBV2,ASGDLTRNTGELF
TRBJ1-4,TRBV29-1,SVGGQGGEKLF
TRBJ2-3,TRBV3-1,ASRSLAGPDTQY
TRBJ2-1,TRBV7-2,ASSYERENEQF
TRBJ1-4,TRBV12-3/TRBV12-4,ASSTGQGSEKLF
TRBJ2-5,TRBV6-5,ASSYNRGRQETQY
TRBJ2-5,TRBV12-3/TRBV12-4,ASSLSAVEETQY
TRBJ1-1,TRBV7-9,ASSLSSAGVAEAF
TRBJ2-1,TRBV28,ASSPRGTRDNEQF
TRBJ2-7,TRBV3-1,ASSQVGSGSYEQY
TRBJ1-2,TRBV6-5,ASSHRGPPYGYT
TRBJ2-2,TRBV20-1,SMTRTGNTGELF
TRBJ2-1,TRBV3-1,ASSPSTGNEQF
TRBJ2-3,TRBV3-1,ASSQDLAGGGTQY
TRBJ2-5,TRBV5-1,ASSVAGGKETQY
TRBJ1-2,TRBV12-3/TRBV12-4,ASSPFIAGHYGYT
TRBJ1-5,TRBV20-1,SAKDRHSNQPQH
TRBJ1-1,TRBV4-3,ASSQEGGANSEAF
TRBJ1-1,TRBV20-1,SATHGQGAAF
TRBJ1-6,TRBV20-1,SARDRKVNSPLH
TRBJ1-2,TRBV6-1,ASSRGQGAYGYT
TRBJ1-2,TRBV11-2,ASSVGPDANYGYT
TRBJ2-2,TRBV19,ASSIRLAGGENTGELF
TRBJ1-1,TRBV5-4,ASRSSGWDTEAF
TRBJ2-3,TRBV15,ATSRRAGGSTDTQY
TRBJ2-2,TRBV28,ASGRTANTGELF
TRBJ1-5,TRBV12-3/TRBV12-4,ASSLVGVSNQPQH
TRBJ1-5,TRBV27,ASSFLGQGHQPQH
TRBJ1-5,TRBV7-8,ASSPSDRGLSQPQH
TRBJ2-3,TRBV20-1,SAGGASLTDTQY
TRBJ2-3,TRBV7-2,ASSVDSSMGTDTQY
TRBJ1-1,TRBV5-1,ASSLALPPNTEAF
TRBJ1-1,TRBV18,ASSPPMYAGTGLNTEAF
TRBJ1-4,TRBV7-9,ASSVIRATNEKLF
TRBJ2-3,TRBV7-8,ASSFLAGGSSDTQY
TRBJ2-1,TRBV29-1,SVDPTGYNEQF
TRBJ1-2,TRBV4-3,ASSQPGTGYGYT
TRBJ1-1,TRBV12-3/TRBV12-4,ASSFWNRQAF
TRBJ2-5,TRBV12-3/TRBV12-4,ASSSSGRLGSQY
TRBJ1-5,TRBV12-3/TRBV12-4,ASRKGRSNQPQH
TRBJ2-7,TRBV3-1,ASSQDLARTSYEQY
TRBJ1-1,TRBV6-5,ASSYGALPTEAF
TRBJ2-7,TRBV15,ATSMGHPYEQY
TRBJ2-7,TRBV7-2,ASEAVAGSYEQY
TRBJ2-2,TRBV5-1,ASSFGTGQNTGELF
TRBJ1-5,TRBV5-6,ASSLGVSNQPQH
TRBJ2-3,TRBV9,ASSPAGGLGNTQY